This is a list of T cell receptor beta chains from one sample in a study of identifying expanded T cells in peripheral blood. Some clones are missing from TCRdb's copy, which holds only in-frame ones; the method was immunoSEQ multiplex PCR. Here the sample spans tens of thousands of clones, 70% to 90% being singletons. What was sequenced was blood. These receptors were obtained from a person aged 18 to 75 in good health. CDR3s include the opening cysteine and the closing phenylalanine or tryptophan. The order of the fields is J gene, CDR3 length, V gene, clone size, CDR3 protein. For some rows the clone size is stated as once, few or many, or as a class when expanded; others skip it.

>TRBJ1-1|14|TRBV7-2|once
CASRTGTRNTEAFF
>TRBJ1-3|16|TRBV6-5|once
CASSYERQGAGNTIYF
>TRBJ2-7|14|TRBV18|.
CASSPQGQNYEQYF
>TRBJ1-6|18|TRBV7-2|few
CASRHTGHGRNLNSPLHF
>TRBJ2-5|15|TRBV4-2|.
CASSLVQGDSETQYF
>TRBJ2-2|15|TRBV5-4|.
CASSLVEDSTGELFF
>TRBJ2-1|15|TRBV6-5|.
CASSYSHSSRNEQFF
>TRBJ1-2|13|TRBV5-1|.
CASSSGLLYGYTF
>TRBJ2-2|16|TRBV7-2|.
CATRTGLAGGAGELFF
>TRBJ2-4|12|TRBV29-1|.
CSVMDSKNIQYF
>TRBJ2-3|12|TRBV7-9|once
CASSPTTDTQYF
>TRBJ2-3|15|TRBV5-1|.
CASSSLAGGTDTQYF
>TRBJ2-1|12|TRBV6-5|.
CASMGRSNEQFF
>TRBJ2-2|14|TRBV15|.
CATAWTGNTGELFF
>TRBJ1-1|17|TRBV19|.
CASSTPLWGGMNTEAFF
>TRBJ1-2|15|TRBV18|.
CASSPMRGPRMDYTF
>TRBJ1-2|14|TRBV7-8|.
CASSPYGLVSGYTF
>TRBJ1-6|13|TRBV7-2|few
CASSETRNSPLHF
>TRBJ1-4|13|TRBV14|.
CASSLGGGTNTFF
>TRBJ1-1|16|TRBV4-3|.
CASSRLSAGQGTEAFF
>TRBJ2-2|15|TRBV4-1|once
CASRNPGRKTGELFF
>TRBJ1-2|14|TRBV6-1|.
CASSLGGGTSGYTF
>TRBJ2-7|17|TRBV14|.
CASSQYLGQGFVYEQYF
>TRBJ2-7|15|TRBV18|.
CASSPFDRDGNEQYF
>TRBJ1-6|15|TRBV27|.
CASSWDTQRWSPLHF
>TRBJ1-5|15|TRBV9|once
CASSATVYSNQPQHF
>TRBJ1-3|13|TRBV29-1|.
CSVEKQGGNTIYF
>TRBJ2-2|14|TRBV7-2|.
CASSLWGPTGELFF
>TRBJ2-1|15|TRBV7-9|.
CASSAGQGSHNEQFF